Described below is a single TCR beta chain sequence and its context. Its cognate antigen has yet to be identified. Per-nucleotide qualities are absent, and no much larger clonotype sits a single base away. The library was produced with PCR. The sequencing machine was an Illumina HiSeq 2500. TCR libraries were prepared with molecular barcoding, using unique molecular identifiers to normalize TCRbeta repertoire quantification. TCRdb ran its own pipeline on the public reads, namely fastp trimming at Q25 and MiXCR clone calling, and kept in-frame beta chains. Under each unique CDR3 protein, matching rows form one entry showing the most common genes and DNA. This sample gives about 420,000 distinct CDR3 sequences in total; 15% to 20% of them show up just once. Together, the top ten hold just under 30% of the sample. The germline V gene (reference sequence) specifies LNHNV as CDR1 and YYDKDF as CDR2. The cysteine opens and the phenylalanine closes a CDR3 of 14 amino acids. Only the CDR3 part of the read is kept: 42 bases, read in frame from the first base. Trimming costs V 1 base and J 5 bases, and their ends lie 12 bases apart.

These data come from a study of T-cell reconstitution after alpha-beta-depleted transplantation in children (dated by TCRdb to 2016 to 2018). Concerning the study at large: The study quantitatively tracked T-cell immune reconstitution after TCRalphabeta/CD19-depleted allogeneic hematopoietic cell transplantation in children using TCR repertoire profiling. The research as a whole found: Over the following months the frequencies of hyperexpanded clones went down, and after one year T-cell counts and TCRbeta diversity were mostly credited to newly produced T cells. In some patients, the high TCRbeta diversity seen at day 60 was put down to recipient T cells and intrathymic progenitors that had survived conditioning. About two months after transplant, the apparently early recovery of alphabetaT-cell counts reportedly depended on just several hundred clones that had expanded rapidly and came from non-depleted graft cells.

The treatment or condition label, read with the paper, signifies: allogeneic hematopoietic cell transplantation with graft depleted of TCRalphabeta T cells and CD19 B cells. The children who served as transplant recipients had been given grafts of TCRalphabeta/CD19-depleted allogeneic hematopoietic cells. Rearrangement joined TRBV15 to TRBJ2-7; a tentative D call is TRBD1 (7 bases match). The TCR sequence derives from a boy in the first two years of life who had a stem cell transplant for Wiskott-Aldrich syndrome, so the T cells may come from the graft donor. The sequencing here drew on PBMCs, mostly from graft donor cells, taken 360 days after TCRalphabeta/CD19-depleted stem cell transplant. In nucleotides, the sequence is TGTGCCACCAGCAGAGGACAGGGAGGTAACGAGCAGTACTTC. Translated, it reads CATSRGQGGNEQYF.